The entry below gives a single T cell receptor (beta chain) sequence along with its context. The CDR3 consists of 13 residues. Germline CDR1 SGHRS, CDR2 YFSETQ. J gave up 2 bases and V 4 bases, and 3 bases lay outside the gene matches. This sample was included in a study of blood T cell repertoires in COVID-19. Assay: immunoSEQ multiplex PCR; the TCRdb copy retains only in-frame clones and omits some. The data show 70,000 or so clones, about 80% seen once. The sequencing sample was made of peripheral blood. The V and J genes are TRBV5-1 and TRBJ2-7; 7 bases align to TRBD2. The sequence came from a human donor in a cohort sampled during active COVID-19. The CDR3 nucleotides are TGCGCCAGCAGCCCCGGGACTACCTACGAGCAGTACTTC. Translated, it gives CASSPGTTYEQYF. Combining the CDR3 with reference TRBV5-1 and TRBJ2-7 gives the whole variable domain KAGVTQTPRYLIKTRGQQVTLSCSPISGHRSVSWYQQTPGQGLQFLFEYFSETQRNKGNFPGRFSGRQFSNSRSEMNVSTLELGDSALYLCASSPGTTYEQYFGPGTRLTVT.